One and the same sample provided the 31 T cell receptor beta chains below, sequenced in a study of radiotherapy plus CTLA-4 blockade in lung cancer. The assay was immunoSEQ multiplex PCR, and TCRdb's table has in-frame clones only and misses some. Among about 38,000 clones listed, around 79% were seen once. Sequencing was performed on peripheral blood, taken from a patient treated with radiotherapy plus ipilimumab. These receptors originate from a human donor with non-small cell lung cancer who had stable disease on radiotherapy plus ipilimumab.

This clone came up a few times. In DNA form, the CDR3 reads TGTGCCAGCAGAGGACAGGGAGGAAACACCATATATTTT. This sequence encodes CASRGQGGNTIYF. This chain joins TRBV6-4 and TRBJ1-3; 8 bases are a match to TRBD1. The ends lost 6 bases at V and 4 bases at J; junction bases unmatched: 2. The CDR3 is made up of 13 amino acids. Looked up from germline, CDR1 is MRHNA and CDR2 is SNTAGT.

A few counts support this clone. In DNA form, the CDR3 reads TGTGCCAGCAGTGTCGGACAGCGCACTGAAGCTTTCTTT. Translation gives CASSVGQRTEAFF. This sequence joins TRBV25-1 and TRBJ1-1, with D tentatively TRBD1 (6 bases). The germline V and J ends were trimmed by 4 bases and 4 bases, with 10 bases remaining between them. The CDR3 has 13 residues. From germline, CDR1 is MGHDK and CDR2 SYGVNS.

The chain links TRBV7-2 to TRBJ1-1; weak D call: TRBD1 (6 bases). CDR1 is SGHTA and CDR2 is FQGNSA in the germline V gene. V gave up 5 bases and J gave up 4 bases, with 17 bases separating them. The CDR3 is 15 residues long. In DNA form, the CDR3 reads TGTGCCAGCAGCCGAGGTGGGGGGCTGGGCACTGAAGCTTTCTTT. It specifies CASSRGGGLGTEAFF.

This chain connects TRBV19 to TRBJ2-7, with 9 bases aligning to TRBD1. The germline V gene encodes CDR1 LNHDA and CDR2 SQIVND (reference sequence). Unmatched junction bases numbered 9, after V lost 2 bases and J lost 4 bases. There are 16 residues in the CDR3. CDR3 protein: CASSIRQGTGSYEQYF. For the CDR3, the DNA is TGTGCCAGTAGTATAAGGCAGGGGACAGGGTCGTACGAGCAGTACTTC.

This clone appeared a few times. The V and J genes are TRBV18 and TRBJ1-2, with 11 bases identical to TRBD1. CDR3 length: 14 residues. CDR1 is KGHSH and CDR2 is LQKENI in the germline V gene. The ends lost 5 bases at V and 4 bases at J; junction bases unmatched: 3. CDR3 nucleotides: TGTGCCAGCTCAGCCGGGACAGGGGGCTATGGCTACACCTTC. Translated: CASSAGTGGYGYTF.

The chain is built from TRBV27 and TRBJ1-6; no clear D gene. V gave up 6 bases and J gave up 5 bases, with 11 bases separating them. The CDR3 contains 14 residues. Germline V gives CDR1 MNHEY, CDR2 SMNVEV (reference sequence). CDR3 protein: CASRLAGNNSPLHF. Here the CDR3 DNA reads TGTGCCAGCAGATTGGCGGGAAATAATTCACCCCTCCACTTT.

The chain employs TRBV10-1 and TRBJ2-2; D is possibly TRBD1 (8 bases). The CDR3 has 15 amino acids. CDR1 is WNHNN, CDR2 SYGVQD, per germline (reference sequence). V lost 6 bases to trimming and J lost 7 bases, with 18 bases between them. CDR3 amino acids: CASSLAQGGIGELFF. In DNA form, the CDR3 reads TGCGCCAGCAGCCTCGCACAGGGGGGGATCGGGGAGCTGTTTTTT.

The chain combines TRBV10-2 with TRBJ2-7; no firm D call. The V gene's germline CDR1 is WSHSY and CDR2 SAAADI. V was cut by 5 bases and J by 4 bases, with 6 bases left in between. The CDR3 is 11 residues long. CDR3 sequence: CASSNRYEQYF. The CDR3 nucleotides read TGCGCCAGCAGTAACAGATACGAGCAGTACTTC.

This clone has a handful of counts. In DNA, the CDR3 is TGTGCCAGCAGCCGGGGGGGCACAGATACGCAGTATTTT. Its protein is CASSRGGTDTQYF. The chain links TRBV5-6 to TRBJ2-3; 7 bases are a match to TRBD2. Germline V lookup: CDR1 SGHDT, CDR2 YYEEEE. The CDR3 extends over 13 amino acids. Trimming at V came to 4 bases and at J to 1 base, leaving 0 bases not matched to a gene.

The CDR3 is CAWSGQGNTEAFF. Here the CDR3 DNA reads TGTGCCTGGAGTGGACAGGGAAACACTGAAGCTTTCTTT. This chain connects TRBV30 to TRBJ1-1; 7 bases agree with TRBD1. The V gene end was trimmed by 1 base and the J gene end by 2 bases; junction bases not matched to a gene: 1. The germline V gene has CDR1 GTSNPN and CDR2 SVGIG (reference sequence). This CDR3 region has 13 residues. The variable domain in full, with the rest retrieved from reference TRBV30 and TRBJ1-1, is SQTIHQWPATLVQPVGSPLSLECTVEGTSNPNLYWYRQAAGRGLQLLFYSVGIGQISSEVPQNLSASRPQDRQFILSSKKLLLSDSGFYLCAWSGQGNTEAFFGQGTRLTVV.

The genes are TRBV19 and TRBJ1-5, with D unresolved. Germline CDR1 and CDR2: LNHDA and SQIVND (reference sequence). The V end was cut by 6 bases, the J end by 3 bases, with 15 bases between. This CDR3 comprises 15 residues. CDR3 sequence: CASSLLERSNQPQHF. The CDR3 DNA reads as TGTGCCAGTAGCCTTCTTGAACGTTCCAATCAGCCCCAGCATTTT. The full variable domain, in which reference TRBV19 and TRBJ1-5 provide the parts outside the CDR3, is DGGITQSPKYLFRKEGQNVTLSCEQNLNHDAMYWYRQDPGQGLRLIYYSQIVNDFQKGDIAEGYSVSREKKESFPLTVTSAQKNPTAFYLCASSLLERSNQPQHFGDGTRLSIL.

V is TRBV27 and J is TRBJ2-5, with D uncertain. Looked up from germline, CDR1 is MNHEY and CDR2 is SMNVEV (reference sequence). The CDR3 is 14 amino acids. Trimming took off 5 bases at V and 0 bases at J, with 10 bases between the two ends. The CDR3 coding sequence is TGTGCCAGCAGTCTGCGACGGAACCAAGAGACCCAGTACTTC. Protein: CASSLRRNQETQYF.

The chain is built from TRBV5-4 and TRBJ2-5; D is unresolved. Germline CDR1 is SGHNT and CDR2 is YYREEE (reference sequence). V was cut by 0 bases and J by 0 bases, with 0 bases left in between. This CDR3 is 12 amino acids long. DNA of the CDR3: TGTGCCAGCAGCTTGGACCAAGAGACCCAGTACTTC. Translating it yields CASSLDQETQYF.

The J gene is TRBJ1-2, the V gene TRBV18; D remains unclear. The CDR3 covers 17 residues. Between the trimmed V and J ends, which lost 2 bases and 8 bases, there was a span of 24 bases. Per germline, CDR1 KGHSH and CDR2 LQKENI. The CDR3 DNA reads TGTGCCAGCTCACCAACGAGAGGCTCCCCGAATACTTACGGCTACACCTTC. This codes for CASSPTRGSPNTYGYTF.

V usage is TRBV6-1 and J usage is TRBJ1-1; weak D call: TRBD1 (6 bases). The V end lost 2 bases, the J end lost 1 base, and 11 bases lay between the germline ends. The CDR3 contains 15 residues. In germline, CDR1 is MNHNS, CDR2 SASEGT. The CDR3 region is CASSEFGGSNTEAFF. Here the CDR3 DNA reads TGTGCCAGCAGTGAATTCGGGGGCTCGAACACTGAAGCTTTCTTT.

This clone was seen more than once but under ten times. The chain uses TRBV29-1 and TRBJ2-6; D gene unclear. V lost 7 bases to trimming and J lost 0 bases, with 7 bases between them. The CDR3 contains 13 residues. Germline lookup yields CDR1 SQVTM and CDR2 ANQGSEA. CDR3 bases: TGCAGCGCAAGGAGCTCTGGGGCCAACGTCCTGACTTTC. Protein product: CSARSSGANVLTF.

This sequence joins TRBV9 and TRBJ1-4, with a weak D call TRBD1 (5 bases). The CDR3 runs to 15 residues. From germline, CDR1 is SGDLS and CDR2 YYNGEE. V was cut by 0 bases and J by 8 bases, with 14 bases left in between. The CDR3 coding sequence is TGTGCCAGCAGCGTAGATGGGCCTGGGGGAGAAAAACTGTTTTTT. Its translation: CASSVDGPGGEKLFF.

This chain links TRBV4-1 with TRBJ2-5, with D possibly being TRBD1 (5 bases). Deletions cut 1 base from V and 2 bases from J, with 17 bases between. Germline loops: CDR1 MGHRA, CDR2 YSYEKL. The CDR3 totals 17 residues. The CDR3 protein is CASSQVDMGLGQETQYF. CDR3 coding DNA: TGCGCCAGCAGCCAAGTGGACATGGGTCTGGGACAAGAGACCCAGTACTTC.

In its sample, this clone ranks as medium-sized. The CDR3 DNA reads TGTGCCAGCAGCCAGGGGGGCCAAGCTTTCTTT. Translation: CASSQGGQAFF. The rearrangement joins TRBV11-3 to TRBJ1-1; 7 nucleotides line up with TRBD1. The CDR3 length is 11 residues. V was clipped by 5 bases and J by 9 bases; unmatched bases: 3. CDR1 is SGHNT, CDR2 YENEEA, per germline.

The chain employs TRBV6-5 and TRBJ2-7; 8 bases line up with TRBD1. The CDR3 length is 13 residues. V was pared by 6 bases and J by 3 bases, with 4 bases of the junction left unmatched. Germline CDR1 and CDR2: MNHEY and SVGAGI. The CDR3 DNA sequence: TGTGCCAGCAGAACCACAGGGGGCTACGAGCAGTACTTC. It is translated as CASRTTGGYEQYF.

The CDR3 nucleotides are TGCAGCGCCCGAATACTTACTAGAAGATTGGATACGCAGTATTTT. Encoded protein: CSARILTRRLDTQYF. V usage is TRBV29-1 and J usage is TRBJ2-3; tentatively, D is TRBD2 (5 bases). V was cut by 7 bases and J by 6 bases, with 23 bases left in between. This CDR3 comprises 15 residues. Per germline, CDR1 SQVTM and CDR2 ANQGSEA.

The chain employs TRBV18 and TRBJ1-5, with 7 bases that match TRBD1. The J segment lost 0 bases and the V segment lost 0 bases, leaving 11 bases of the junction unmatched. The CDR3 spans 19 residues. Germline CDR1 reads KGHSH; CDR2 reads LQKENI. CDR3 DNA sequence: TGTGCCAGCTCACCACCGAGGGATAGGGACAGTCATAGCAATCAGCCCCAGCATTTT. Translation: CASSPPRDRDSHSNQPQHF.

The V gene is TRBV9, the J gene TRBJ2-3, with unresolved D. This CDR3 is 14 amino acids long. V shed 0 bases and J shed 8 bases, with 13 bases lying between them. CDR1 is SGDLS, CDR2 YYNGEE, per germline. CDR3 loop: CASSVAWFEATQYF. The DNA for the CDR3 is TGTGCCAGCAGCGTAGCTTGGTTCGAGGCTACGCAGTATTTT.

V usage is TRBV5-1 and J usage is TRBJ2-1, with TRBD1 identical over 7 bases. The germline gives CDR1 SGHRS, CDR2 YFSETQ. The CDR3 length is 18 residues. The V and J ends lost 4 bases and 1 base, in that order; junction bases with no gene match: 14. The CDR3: CASSPRTGTSLSYNEQFF. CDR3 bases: TGCGCCAGCAGCCCACGGACAGGTACGAGCTTGTCCTACAATGAGCAGTTCTTC.

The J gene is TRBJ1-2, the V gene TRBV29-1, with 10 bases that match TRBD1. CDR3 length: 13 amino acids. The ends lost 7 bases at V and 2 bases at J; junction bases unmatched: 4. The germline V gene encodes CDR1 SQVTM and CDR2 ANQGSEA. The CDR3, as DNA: TGCAGCGCCGGGACAGGGGCCAACTATGGCTACACCTTC. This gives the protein CSAGTGANYGYTF.

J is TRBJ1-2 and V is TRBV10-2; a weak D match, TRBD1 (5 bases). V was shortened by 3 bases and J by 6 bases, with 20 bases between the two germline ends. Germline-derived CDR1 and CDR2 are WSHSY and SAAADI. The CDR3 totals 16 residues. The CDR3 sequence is CASSDPSGGGRNGYTF. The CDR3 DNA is TGCGCCAGCAGTGACCCGAGCGGGGGGGGACGGAATGGCTACACCTTC.

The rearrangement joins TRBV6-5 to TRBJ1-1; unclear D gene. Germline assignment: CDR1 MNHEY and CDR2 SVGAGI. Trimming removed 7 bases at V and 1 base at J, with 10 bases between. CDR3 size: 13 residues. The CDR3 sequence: CASTKEGNTEAFF. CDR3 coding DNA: TGTGCCAGCACCAAGGAGGGGAACACTGAAGCTTTCTTT.

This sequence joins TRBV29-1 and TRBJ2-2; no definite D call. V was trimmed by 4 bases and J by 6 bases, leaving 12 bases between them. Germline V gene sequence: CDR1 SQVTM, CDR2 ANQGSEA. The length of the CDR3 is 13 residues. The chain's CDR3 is CSVGGSVPGELFF. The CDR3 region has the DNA TGCAGCGTTGGGGGAAGCGTACCCGGGGAGCTGTTTTTT.

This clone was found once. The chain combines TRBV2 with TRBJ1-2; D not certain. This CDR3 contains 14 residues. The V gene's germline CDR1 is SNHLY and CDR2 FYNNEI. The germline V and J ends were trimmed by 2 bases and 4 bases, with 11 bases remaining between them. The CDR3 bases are TGTGCCAGCAGTGAACAAGTGGGCGGCTATGGCTACACCTTC. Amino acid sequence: CASSEQVGGYGYTF.

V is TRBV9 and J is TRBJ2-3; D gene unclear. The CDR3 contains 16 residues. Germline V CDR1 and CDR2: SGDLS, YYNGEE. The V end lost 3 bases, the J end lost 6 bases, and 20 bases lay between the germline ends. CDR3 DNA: TGTGCCAGCAGCGCCGGATCGACTGGATCACGCGATACGCAGTATTTT. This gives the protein CASSAGSTGSRDTQYF.

The CDR3 DNA sequence: TGTGCCAGTAGTTACCGAGAAGGCCAGGGGGTGAATCAGCCCCAGCATTTT. This encodes CASSYREGQGVNQPQHF. This chain connects TRBV19 to TRBJ1-5, with 7 bases that match TRBD1. CDR1 is LNHDA, CDR2 SQIVND, per germline (reference sequence). This CDR3 region has 17 residues. V gave up 5 bases and J gave up 4 bases; unmatched junction bases: 14.